The clone carrying this TCR beta chain was observed at least ten times. Its antigen remains unknown. These data are taken from a study of breast tumors, draining lymph nodes, adjacent tissues. From germline, CDR1 is MNHNS and CDR2 SASEGT. With V trimmed by 6 bases and J by 2 bases, 1 base remained unmatched. The CDR3 has 14 residues. Study findings and constraints: Compared with lymph nodes, tumors were less diverse; compared with nontumor tissue, more. Luminal-like breast cancer showed significantly higher tumor–nontumor repertoire similarity than basal-like. Data only fit, rather than demonstrated, lymph node origin of most tumor T cells.

TCRdb recomputed calls from the multiplex PCR reads with MiXCR, one row per CDR3 protein. This sample carries approximately 190,000 distinct CDR3 sequences, 30% to 40% of them seen once, and the ten largest clones take 4.3%. Samples came from axillary lymph nodes draining the breast cancer. The sequenced material came from axillary lymph node tissue. The chain has TRBV6-1 and TRBJ1-3; 10 positions match TRBD1. This receptor was identified in a female donor with breast cancer. Some clones in this sample may be carry-over from other donors' samples. CDR3: CASRGQGAGNTIYF. The CDR3 nucleotides read TGTGCCAGCAGAGGACAGGGGGCTGGAAACACCATATATTTT.